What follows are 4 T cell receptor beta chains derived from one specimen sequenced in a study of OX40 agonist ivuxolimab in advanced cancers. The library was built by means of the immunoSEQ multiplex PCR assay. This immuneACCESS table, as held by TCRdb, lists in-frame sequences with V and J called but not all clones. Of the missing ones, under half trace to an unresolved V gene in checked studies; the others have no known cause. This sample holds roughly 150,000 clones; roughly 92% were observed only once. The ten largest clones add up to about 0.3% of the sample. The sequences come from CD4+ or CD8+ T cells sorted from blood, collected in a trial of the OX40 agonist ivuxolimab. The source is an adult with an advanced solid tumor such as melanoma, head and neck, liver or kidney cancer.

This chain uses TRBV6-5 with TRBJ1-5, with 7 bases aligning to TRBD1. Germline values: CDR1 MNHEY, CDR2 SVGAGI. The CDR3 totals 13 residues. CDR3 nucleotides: TGTGCTAGGGTCAGGGGGGTCGATCAGCCCCAGCATTTT. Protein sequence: CARVRGVDQPQHF.

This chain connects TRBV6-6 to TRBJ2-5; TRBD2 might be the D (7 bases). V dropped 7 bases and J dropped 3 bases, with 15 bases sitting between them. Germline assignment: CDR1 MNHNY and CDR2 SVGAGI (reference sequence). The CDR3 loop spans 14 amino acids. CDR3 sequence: CASTKGGVEETQYF. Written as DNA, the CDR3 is TGTGCCAGCACCAAGGGGGGGGTCGAAGAGACCCAGTACTTC.

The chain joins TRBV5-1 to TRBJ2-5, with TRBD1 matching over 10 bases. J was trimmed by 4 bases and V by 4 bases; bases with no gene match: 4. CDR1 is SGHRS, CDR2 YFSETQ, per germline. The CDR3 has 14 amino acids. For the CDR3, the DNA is TGCGCCAGCAGCCAACGACAGGGGGCAGAGACCCAGTACTTC. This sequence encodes CASSQRQGAETQYF.

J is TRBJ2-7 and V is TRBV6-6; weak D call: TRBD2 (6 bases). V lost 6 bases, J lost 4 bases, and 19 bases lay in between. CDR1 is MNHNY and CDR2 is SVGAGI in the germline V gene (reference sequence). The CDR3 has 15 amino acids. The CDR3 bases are TGTGCCAGCAGCCCCGCGGGGAGGACCTCTTACGAGCAGTACTTC. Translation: CASSPAGRTSYEQYF.